The 8 T cell receptor beta chains reported below all come from one sample, sequenced in a study of Graves' ophthalmopathy and Graves' hyperthyroidism. RNA served as the template for amplifying TCR beta CDR3 regions. After a first-round RT-PCR with HTBI primers, a second-round multiplex PCR was run. From the multiplex PCR reads, TCRdb called clonotypes with MiXCR, one entry per CDR3 protein. The sample includes hundreds of thousands of distinct CDR3 sequences, 15% of them seen just once. The sample was peripheral blood. Receptors originate from a woman younger than 35 with stable Graves' hyperthyroidism.

The gene calls are TRBV3-1 and TRBJ1-2, with unresolved D. This CDR3 has 16 residues. Germline V CDR1 and CDR2: LGHDT, YNNKEL (reference sequence). The V and J ends lost 0 bases and 7 bases respectively, with 18 bases between them. Here the CDR3 DNA reads TGTGCCAGCAGCCAAGATGCTTTTTGGGGTGAGATTGGCTACACCTTC. It is translated as CASSQDAFWGEIGYTF.

In its sample, this clonotype was seen many times. This chain links TRBV2 with TRBJ1-1; TRBD1 aligns across 7 bases. Per the germline V gene, CDR1 is SNHLY and CDR2 is FYNNEI. CDR3 length: 18 amino acids. Trimming took 6 bases from V and 1 from J; bases not matched to a gene: 17. The CDR3 nucleotides read TGTGCCAGCAGCGGTGTCGACAGGGTACGGCAGCGGAACACTGAAGCTTTCTTT. It is translated as CASSGVDRVRQRNTEAFF.

This chain connects TRBV7-2 to TRBJ1-6; no clear D gene. This CDR3 contains 15 residues. V was pared by 5 bases and J by 7 bases, with 15 bases between. Germline values: CDR1 SGHTA, CDR2 FQGNSA. CDR3: CASSRRPGLNSPLHF. The CDR3, as DNA: TGTGCCAGCAGCCGACGACCGGGGTTAAATTCACCCCTCCACTTT.

In this sample, this clonotype turned up a few times. The rearrangement joins TRBV20-1 to TRBJ1-1; TRBD1 is a possible D gene (5 bases). Between the trimmed V and J ends, which lost 3 bases and 3 bases, there was a span of 14 bases. This CDR3 is 14 amino acids long. Germline-derived CDR1 and CDR2 are DFQATT and SNEGSKA (reference sequence). The CDR3 DNA reads TGCAGTGCTAGGGCAGGGTGGTTGGACACTGAAGCTTTCTTT. Residues: CSARAGWLDTEAFF.

This clonotype occurred many times. The chain joins TRBV12-3 or TRBV12-4 to TRBJ2-5, with D possibly TRBD1 on 6 matching bases. The CDR3 loop spans 14 amino acids. The V and J ends lost 6 bases and 1 base respectively, with 12 bases between them. This chain's CDR3 is CASSLPDSQETQYF. For the CDR3, the DNA is TGTGCCAGCAGCCTTCCGGACAGCCAAGAGACCCAGTACTTC.

V is TRBV24-1 and J is TRBJ1-2, with 11 bases lining up with TRBD1. Germline CDR1 KGHDR, CDR2 SFDVKD. The CDR3 runs to 17 residues. V shed 5 bases and J 2 bases; nucleotides not matched to a gene: 9. This CDR3 is CATSGGTGGTANYGYTF. CDR3 nucleotide sequence: TGTGCCACCAGTGGGGGGACAGGGGGGACCGCCAACTATGGCTACACCTTC.

This clonotype occurred many times. One junction end disagrees with the germline gene, perhaps due to a read error. The rearrangement uses TRBV6-1 and TRBJ1-1; weak D call: TRBD1 (5 bases). The germline CDR1 and CDR2 sequences are MNHNS and SASEGT. This CDR3 contains 14 residues. CDR3 amino acids: CANSESRANTEAFF. As DNA, the CDR3 is TGTGCCAACAGTGAAAGCAGGGCGAACACTGAAGCTTTCTTT.

This clonotype has ten or more counts. The chain joins TRBV2 to TRBJ2-7; TRBD1 might be the D (6 bases). This CDR3 contains 13 residues. Trimming stripped 9 bases from V and 5 bases from J, with 17 bases between. The germline V gene has CDR1 SNHLY and CDR2 FYNNEI. The CDR3, as DNA: TGTGCCAGTAAACAGGGCAGAACCGACGAGCAGTACTTC. Residues: CASKQGRTDEQYF.